Here is one T cell receptor (beta chain) with its context. Original handling: From reference gene primer amplification, estimates of nucleated cell counts were derived. Sequencing was performed with immunoSEQ multiplex PCR; in TCRdb, only in-frame clones are kept and a portion is missing. The V and J calls and clone size are taken from that table; D and trimming were inferred from the DNA. In the table there are about 190,000 clones, about nine tenths of which are singletons. This sample was included in a study of blood T cell repertoires in COVID-19. Background on the study: There were acute and convalescent COVID-19 samples, and they came from the United States, Italy and Spain. The analysed material was cDNA or gDNA that came from T cells, B-cell-depleted T cells, or PBMCs.

Germline CDR1 is SGHRS and CDR2 is YFSETQ. The ends lost 0 bases at V and 2 bases at J; junction bases unmatched: 4. The CDR3 sequence is 15 residues long. The chain has TRBV5-1 and TRBJ2-7; 8 bases agree with TRBD1. Specimen: peripheral blood. The receptor was isolated from a man aged 35-49 years with acute or convalescent COVID-19. DNA of the CDR3: TGCGCCAGCAGCTTGGTAGGGACAGGCCCCTACGAGCAGTACTTC. Amino acid sequence: CASSLVGTGPYEQYF.